Below are 30 T cell receptor beta chains sequenced from a single sample in a study of cytotoxic CD8 clonotypes in ibrutinib-treated CLL. Produced via immunoSEQ multiplex PCR; TCRdb's table is partial and in-frame only. The data contain 150,000 or so clones, under 85% of them seen just once; the ten biggest clones take up around 4.5%. The sample was PBMCs, taken after 24 months of ibrutinib treatment. Receptor source: a human donor with chronic lymphocytic leukemia.

This clone was observed a few times. The rearrangement uses TRBV30 and TRBJ2-3; tentative D call: TRBD2 (6 bases). The germline gives CDR1 GTSNPN, CDR2 SVGIG (reference sequence). This CDR3 has 17 amino acids. V was trimmed by 3 bases and J by 0 bases, leaving 19 bases between them. The CDR3 protein is CAWSHFSGGTSTDTQYF. DNA of the CDR3: TGTGCCTGGAGCCACTTTAGCGGAGGGACTAGCACAGATACGCAGTATTTT.

The rearrangement links TRBV29-1 to TRBJ2-2; TRBD2 matches at 9 bases. Germline-derived CDR1 and CDR2 are SQVTM and ANQGSEA. The CDR3 runs to 13 residues. Trimming removed 7 bases from V and 2 bases from J; junction bases left unmatched: 2. The CDR3 spells CSASGDNTGELFF. In DNA, the CDR3 is TGCAGCGCTAGCGGGGATAACACCGGGGAGCTGTTTTTT.

The chain uses TRBV6-6 and TRBJ2-3; D possibly corresponds to TRBD2 (7 bases). V was pared by 7 bases and J by 4 bases, with 21 bases between. Germline V gene data show CDR1 as MNHNY and CDR2 as SVGAGI (reference sequence). The CDR3 extends over 16 amino acids. CDR3 nucleotide sequence: TGTGCCAGCACCCCTTTGGGGGGGCGCGGCGCAGATACGCAGTATTTT. Translated: CASTPLGGRGADTQYF.

The chain carries TRBV19 and TRBJ1-1; no clear D. CDR3 length: 11 amino acids. Germline V gene lookup returns CDR1 LNHDA and CDR2 SQIVND (reference sequence). Trimming removed 3 bases from V and 7 bases from J, with 6 bases in between. The CDR3 sequence is CASSIRFEAFF. The CDR3 DNA sequence: TGTGCCAGTAGTATCCGGTTTGAAGCTTTCTTT.

Worth noting for this clone: At one boundary the junction diverges from the germline segment, which might be a read error. The V call is TRBV7-7, the J call TRBJ2-3; D is perhaps TRBD2 (5 bases). Germline-derived CDR1 and CDR2 are SSHAT and FNYEAQ (reference sequence). This CDR3 region has 19 residues. The CDR3 DNA follows: TGTGCTAGCAGCTTAGTGGTGAGCGGCGTACAAACTAGCACAGATACGCAGTATTTT. Amino acid sequence: CASSLVVSGVQTSTDTQYF.

The chain couples TRBV4-2 to TRBJ2-1; D may be TRBD2 (7 bases). The CDR3 runs 13 residues. Germline CDR1 is LGHNA and CDR2 is YNFKEQ. The V gene lost 1 base and the J gene lost 15 bases, with 16 bases spanning the gap. CDR3 coding DNA: TGTGCCAGCAGCCAAGGGATGGGGGGGCCACGGTTCTTC. This codes for CASSQGMGGPRFF.

The genes are TRBV7-8 and TRBJ2-7, with 8 bases identical to TRBD2. The CDR3 is 15 residues long. With 1 base clipped from V and 1 base from J, the junction kept 3 bases outside the gene matches. CDR1 is SGHVS, CDR2 FQNEAQ, per germline. Written as DNA, the CDR3 is TGTGCCAGCAGCTTAGAACGGGAGGGTTCCTACGAGCAGTACTTC. It translates to CASSLEREGSYEQYF.

V and J are TRBV6-5 and TRBJ1-1; the D is unclear. V was shortened by 0 bases and J by 4 bases, with 9 bases between the two germline ends. Germline-derived CDR1 and CDR2 are MNHEY and SVGAGI. CDR3 length equals 14 residues. This chain's CDR3 is CASSYSRVATEAFF. The CDR3 DNA follows: TGTGCCAGCAGTTACTCAAGGGTCGCCACTGAAGCTTTCTTT.

This chain connects TRBV6-1 to TRBJ1-6; 9 bases are shared with TRBD1. The CDR3 sequence is 18 residues long. The germline V gene encodes CDR1 MNHNS and CDR2 SASEGT. V shed 2 bases, J shed 0 bases, and the junction held 5 bases outside the gene matches. DNA for the CDR3: TGTGCCAGCAGTGAATGGAGGGGACAGGGCTCCTATAATTCACCCCTCCACTTT. Its protein product is CASSEWRGQGSYNSPLHF.

In nucleotides, the CDR3 is TGTGCTAGTGGTTTGGGCTACCAAGAGACCCAGTACTTC. It yields the protein CASGLGYQETQYF. The chain has TRBV12-5 and TRBJ2-5; D unclear. This CDR3 contains 13 residues. The V gene's germline CDR1 is LGHNT and CDR2 FRNRAP. V dropped 1 base and J dropped 0 bases, with 3 bases sitting between them. Full variable domain (rest looked up from reference TRBV12-5 and TRBJ2-5): DARVTQTPRHKVTEMGQEVTMRCQPILGHNTVFWYRQTMMQGLELLAYFRNRAPLDDSGMPKDRFSAEMPDATLATLKIQPSEPRDSAVYFCASGLGYQETQYFGPGTRLLVL.

The chain joins TRBV5-1 to TRBJ2-1, with D perhaps being TRBD1 or TRBD2 (5 bases each). The CDR3 has 15 amino acids. V dropped 1 base and J dropped 6 bases, with 14 bases sitting between them. Germline V gene data show CDR1 as SGHRS and CDR2 as YFSETQ. CDR3 in DNA: TGCGCCAGCAGCTTGAGGCCCGGGACCACCAATGAGCAGTTCTTC. Translating gives CASSLRPGTTNEQFF.

The genes are TRBV18 and TRBJ2-7; no definite D call. Between the trimmed V and J ends, which lost 4 bases and 7 bases, there was a span of 14 bases. The CDR3 is 13 amino acids. The germline CDR1 and CDR2 sequences are KGHSH and LQKENI. CDR3 sequence reads: CASSLRPEGEQYF. The CDR3 region has the DNA TGTGCCAGCTCACTACGCCCTGAAGGGGAGCAGTACTTC.

The genes are TRBV5-1 and TRBJ1-1; possible D gene TRBD1, 5 bases. CDR1 and CDR2 (germline): SGHRS, YFSETQ. The V end was cut by 1 base, the J end by 7 bases, with 17 bases between. CDR3 size: 15 residues. CDR3 in amino acids: CASSLFRGWGNEAFF. CDR3 sequence (DNA): TGCGCCAGCAGCTTGTTTCGGGGCTGGGGAAATGAAGCTTTCTTT.

V and J are TRBV5-1 and TRBJ2-2; 10 bases are a match to TRBD1. The trim removed 4 bases at V and 4 bases at J, leaving 4 bases unmatched. Germline V gene data show CDR1 as SGHRS and CDR2 as YFSETQ. The CDR3 runs to 15 residues. The CDR3 loop is CASSPGQGSTGELFF. In DNA, the CDR3 is TGCGCCAGCAGCCCGGGACAGGGGTCCACCGGGGAGCTGTTTTTT.

This clone was recorded once. The chain is built from TRBV29-1 and TRBJ1-2; 7 bases agree with TRBD1. Trimming cost V 4 bases and J 4 bases; bases outside gene matches: 6. Per the germline V gene, CDR1 is SQVTM and CDR2 is ANQGSEA. The CDR3 length is 13 residues. DNA for the CDR3: TGCAGCGTTGCCGGTTGGGACAGCTATGGCTACACCTTC. It encodes CSVAGWDSYGYTF.

J is TRBJ2-3 and V is TRBV12-5; D remains ambiguous. Per the germline V gene, CDR1 is LGHNT and CDR2 is FRNRAP. The V end was cut by 5 bases, the J end by 0 bases, with 12 bases between. CDR3 length: 15 amino acids. The CDR3 bases are TGTGCTAGTGGTCCAAACGGGCAGAGCACAGATACGCAGTATTTT. It yields the protein CASGPNGQSTDTQYF.

The genes are TRBV5-1 and TRBJ1-1; no reliable D call. This CDR3 has 15 residues. The V end was cut by 1 base, the J end by 6 bases, with 16 bases between. Germline CDR1 and CDR2: SGHRS and YFSETQ. The chain's CDR3 is CASSLSTGGIAEAFF. CDR3 DNA: TGCGCCAGCAGCTTGTCGACGGGAGGTATCGCTGAAGCTTTCTTT.

The gene calls are TRBV5-5 and TRBJ1-1, with D perhaps matching TRBD1 (6 bases). V lost 6 bases and J lost 2, with 14 bases in between. In germline, CDR1 is SGHKS, CDR2 YYEKEE (reference sequence). CDR3 size: 14 residues. The CDR3 bases are TGTGCCAGCAAGATGGGACACGGTAACACTGAAGCTTTCTTT. This encodes CASKMGHGNTEAFF.

V gene TRBV4-2 combines with J gene TRBJ2-2, with a tentative D call TRBD2 (7 bases). Germline V gene lookup returns CDR1 LGHNA and CDR2 YNFKEQ. This CDR3 is 15 amino acids long. Trimming cost V 4 bases and J 4 bases, with 13 bases left between them. The CDR3 DNA reads as TGTGCCAGCAGCCCCACAGGGAGGGGCACCGGGGAGCTGTTTTTT. The encoded protein is CASSPTGRGTGELFF.

This chain joins TRBV5-4 and TRBJ2-2; 11 nucleotides agree with TRBD1. The CDR3 sequence is 15 residues long. Losses at the gene ends were 4 bases for V and 6 bases for J; bases not matched to a gene: 5. The V gene's germline CDR1 is SGHNT and CDR2 YYREEE (reference sequence). CDR3 in DNA: TGTGCCAGCAGCCCGGGACAGGGGGAACCCGGGGAGCTGTTTTTT. Translation gives CASSPGQGEPGELFF.

The chain is built from TRBV28 and TRBJ2-7, with TRBD1 matching over 12 bases. This CDR3 region has 14 residues. Per the germline V gene, CDR1 is MDHEN and CDR2 is SYDVKM. The junction had 7 bases not matched to a gene; V was cut back by 6 bases and J by 7 bases. The CDR3: CASRAGQGAWEQYF. The CDR3 region has the DNA TGTGCCAGCAGGGCGGGACAGGGGGCTTGGGAGCAGTACTTC.

The V call is TRBV7-3, the J call TRBJ2-7; TRBD2 is a possible D gene (5 bases). The germline CDR1 and CDR2 sequences are SGHTA and FQGTGA. V lost 6 bases to trimming and J lost 6 bases, with 9 bases between them. This CDR3 comprises 11 residues. The CDR3 region is CASSSAGEQYF. The CDR3 DNA reads TGTGCCAGCAGTTCCGCGGGCGAGCAGTACTTC.

V is TRBV7-9 and J is TRBJ1-4; D uncertain. This CDR3 is built from 16 residues. From germline, CDR1 is SEHNR and CDR2 FQNEAQ (reference sequence). V lost 3 bases and J 0 bases, leaving 11 bases between the germline ends. As DNA, the CDR3 is TGTGCCAGCAGCTTTTTAGCCGTTGCAACTAATGAAAAACTGTTTTTT. It codes for CASSFLAVATNEKLFF.

The table lists this clone with a few counts. The V gene is TRBV11-2, the J gene TRBJ2-3; 8 nucleotides match TRBD2. This CDR3 contains 15 residues. Germline CDR1 is SGHAT and CDR2 is FQNNGV. Unmatched junction bases numbered 7, after V lost 5 bases and J lost 3 bases. Written as DNA, the CDR3 is TGTGCCAGCAGCCCCCGGACTAGCATAACAGATACGCAGTATTTT. Translation: CASSPRTSITDTQYF.

This clone came up a few times. CDR3 in amino acids: CASSLTGGRENSPLHF. The CDR3 nucleotides are TGTGCCAGCAGCCTAACGGGGGGGAGGGAGAATTCACCCCTCCACTTT. The chain carries TRBV28 and TRBJ1-6; D is possibly TRBD1 (5 bases). CDR3 size: 16 residues. V was clipped by 6 bases and J by 7 bases, with 19 bases between them. CDR1 is MDHEN, CDR2 SYDVKM, per germline.

This chain joins TRBV6-4 and TRBJ1-1, with 9 bases aligning to TRBD1. J gave up 4 bases and V 6 bases, and 6 bases lay outside the gene matches. The CDR3 covers 14 residues. Germline V gives CDR1 MRHNA, CDR2 SNTAGT. CDR3 in DNA: TGTGCCAGCAGGTCGGACAGGGGCGGCACTGAAGCTTTCTTT. This translates into CASRSDRGGTEAFF.

The genes are TRBV30 and TRBJ2-7, with TRBD1 matching over 7 bases. Germline assignment: CDR1 GTSNPN and CDR2 SVGIG (reference sequence). The trim removed 1 base at V and 2 bases at J, leaving 5 bases unmatched. The CDR3 spans 14 residues. CDR3 bases: TGTGCCTGGAGTGGACAGGGCCGACCCTACGAGCAGTACTTC. Amino acid sequence: CAWSGQGRPYEQYF.

V and J are TRBV18 and TRBJ2-5, with a possible D match to TRBD2 (6 bases). In germline, CDR1 is KGHSH, CDR2 LQKENI. The CDR3 runs to 15 residues. V lost 1 base, J lost 2 bases, and 11 bases lay in between. CDR3 loop: CASSPRMGGQETQYF. The CDR3 DNA follows: TGTGCCAGCTCACCACGTATGGGGGGACAAGAGACCCAGTACTTC. Variable domain in full (rest from reference TRBV18 and TRBJ2-5): NAGVMQNPRHLVRRRGQEARLRCSPMKGHSHVYWYRQLPEEGLKFMVYLQKENIIDESGMPKERFSAEFPKEGPSILRIQQVVRGDSAAYFCASSPRMGGQETQYFGPGTRLLVL.

The genes are TRBV6-1 and TRBJ2-5, with 7 bases matching TRBD2. The CDR3 has 14 amino acids. Germline-derived CDR1 and CDR2 are MNHNS and SASEGT. V shed 4 bases and J 5 bases; nucleotides not matched to a gene: 7. The CDR3 DNA reads as TGTGCCAGCAGTGTGGGGCCCGGGGGGGAGACCCAGTACTTC. Translation: CASSVGPGGETQYF.

The rearrangement joins TRBV30 to TRBJ2-5, with 8 bases lining up with TRBD1. The DNA end favors TRBJ2-7, so the J call may be wrong. The CDR3 runs to 13 residues. Looked up from germline, CDR1 is GTSNPN and CDR2 is SVGIG (reference sequence). CDR3 amino acids: CAWRRTGGYEQYF. The CDR3 DNA is TGTGCCTGGCGAAGAACAGGGGGTTACGAGCAGTACTTC.